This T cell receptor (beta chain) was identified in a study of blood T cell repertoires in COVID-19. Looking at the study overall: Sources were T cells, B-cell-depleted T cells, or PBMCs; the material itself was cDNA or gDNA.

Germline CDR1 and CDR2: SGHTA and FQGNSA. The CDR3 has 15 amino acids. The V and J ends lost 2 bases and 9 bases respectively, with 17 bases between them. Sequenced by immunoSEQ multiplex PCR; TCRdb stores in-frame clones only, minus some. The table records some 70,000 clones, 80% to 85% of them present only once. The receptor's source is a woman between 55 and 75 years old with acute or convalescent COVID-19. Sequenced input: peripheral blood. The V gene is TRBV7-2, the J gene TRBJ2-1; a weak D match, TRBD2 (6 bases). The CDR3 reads CASSLSLGSQGEQFF. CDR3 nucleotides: TGTGCCAGCAGCTTATCCCTCGGGAGTCAGGGTGAGCAGTTCTTC.